This T cell receptor (beta chain) stems from a study of Ad26.COV2.S vaccination and SARS-CoV-2 variants. Note on this clone: What it binds is unknown.

Treatment reported: around 19 received Ad26.COV2.S at low or high dose, single or two shots; 5 received placebo; per-sample allocation not given. On day 63 after the first injection, vaccine and placebo recipients gave samples. The sample came from a Boston adult aged 18-55 years. Wuhan-strain spike was delivered by a replication-incompetent Ad26 vector. Findings of the study overall: Analytic work on TCR breadth and depth might have understated the full extent of total T cell responses.

The CDR3 contains 11 residues. Trimming took 4 bases from V and 9 from J, leaving 7 bases between them. CDR1 and CDR2 from the germline V gene are LGHDT and YNNKEL (reference sequence). Produced via immunoSEQ multiplex PCR; TCRdb's table is partial and in-frame only. The profile shows 300,000 to 350,000 clones, roughly 89% of them singletons. Sequences were derived from peripheral blood, sampled in a trial of Ad26.COV2.S vaccine versus placebo. This chain links TRBV3-1 (or the pseudogene TRBV3-2) with TRBJ2-1; D gene uncertain. The receptor was derived from a person between 18 and 59 years old who received the Ad26.COV2.S COVID-19 vaccine or a placebo. The DNA for the CDR3 is TGTGCCAGCAGCCTAGAGGCTGAGCAGTTCTTC. This codes for CASSLEAEQFF.